This T cell receptor beta chain was sequenced during a study of OX40 agonist ivuxolimab in advanced cancers. Study in general: Averaging about 60 years in age, with a range of about 23 to 85, the cohort was 65% to 90% male. Study findings and constraints: At doses 0.1 to 3.0 mg/kg, CD4+ and CD8+ clones expanded.

Sequenced by immunoSEQ multiplex PCR; TCRdb stores in-frame clones only, minus some. Of about 35,000 clones in the sample, roughly 84% were seen once. Germline CDR1 and CDR2: SGDLS and YYNGEE. V lost 0 bases to trimming and J lost 4 bases, with 7 bases between them. The CDR3 length is 13 residues. This clone has only one observation. What it recognizes is unknown. The gene calls are TRBV9 and TRBJ1-1, with a tentative D call TRBD1 (5 bases). This TCR was recovered from an adult with an advanced solid tumor such as melanoma, head and neck, liver or kidney cancer. The sequencing used CD4+ or CD8+ T cells sorted from blood, collected in a trial of the OX40 agonist ivuxolimab. The CDR3 DNA is TGTGCCAGCAGCGTAGGGGACCGCACTGAAGCTTTCTTT. Protein product: CASSVGDRTEAFF.